Each of the 17 T cell receptor beta chains below was sequenced from the same sample in a study of circulating CD8 cells and anti-PD-1 response in melanoma. TCR libraries were prepared from about 15 ng of total RNA with the QIAseq Immune Repertoire TCR panel. Each CDR3 protein gets one entry after TCRdb re-called the reads with MiXCR. Among 350 to 550 distinct CDR3 sequences listed, 10% were seen once. Sorting of live CD3+CD8+TCRalphabeta+ cells by PD-1 and/or TIGIT gave four subsets. This material consisted of CD8+ T cells from PBMCs, taken at baseline or after one month of anti-PD-1 therapy (not recorded which). The receptors originated from a human donor with melanoma.

In this sample, this clonotype is large. V gene TRBV28 combines with J gene TRBJ2-1; D is ambiguous. The germline CDR1 and CDR2 sequences are MDHEN and SYDVKM. The CDR3 sequence is 10 residues long. V was clipped by 3 bases and J by 10 bases, with 4 bases between them. In DNA, the CDR3 is TGTGCCAGCAGTTTCCGGGAGCAGTTCTTC. Translating gives CASSFREQFF.

By its share, this clonotype is medium-sized. The CDR3 sequence is CASSLTGAGELFF. CDR3 DNA sequence: TGTGCCAGCAGTTTAACAGGGGCCGGGGAGCTGTTTTTT. The chain is built from TRBV6-6 and TRBJ2-2; 7 bases line up with TRBD1. V lost 4 bases, J lost 6 bases, and 2 bases stayed unmatched. The germline CDR1 and CDR2 sequences are MNHNY and SVGAGI (reference sequence). The CDR3 extends over 13 amino acids.

The chain employs TRBV7-2 and TRBJ2-1, with D perhaps TRBD2 (6 bases). V shed 3 bases and J shed 2 bases, with 11 bases lying between them. CDR1 and CDR2 (germline): SGHTA, FQGNSA. This CDR3 comprises 15 residues. CDR3 sequence reads: CTSSFGSGAYNEQFF. In nucleotides, the CDR3 is TGTACCAGCAGCTTCGGCTCGGGGGCCTACAATGAGCAGTTCTTC.

Within the sample, this clonotype is large. Here the CDR3 DNA reads TGTGCCAGCAGTGCCGGGACTAGCGGTTACAATGAGCAGTTCTTC. Its translation: CASSAGTSGYNEQFF. The chain is built from TRBV28 and TRBJ2-1, with 11 bases aligning to TRBD2. CDR3 length: 15 residues. The V gene's germline CDR1 is MDHEN and CDR2 SYDVKM. Trimming took 5 bases from V and 4 from J; bases not matched to a gene: 4.

The V call is TRBV28, the J call TRBJ2-1; TRBD1 might be the D (6 bases). The CDR3 has 14 residues. The V gene lost 3 bases and the J gene lost 3 bases, with 9 bases spanning the gap. Germline V gene data show CDR1 as MDHEN and CDR2 as SYDVKM. For the CDR3, the DNA is TGTGCCAGCAGTTTTGAAGGGGGCTACAATGAGCAGTTCTTC. Protein: CASSFEGGYNEQFF.

This clonotype is deemed large. The CDR3 DNA reads TGTGCCAGCAGCTTATTGGCCACGGGACAGGTTGGGAAAGAGACCCAGTACTTC. Protein sequence: CASSLLATGQVGKETQYF. The chain combines TRBV11-2 with TRBJ2-5; TRBD1 agrees at 8 bases. V dropped 2 bases and J dropped 3; count of bases not matched to a gene: 14. Germline V CDR1 and CDR2: SGHAT, FQNNGV. The CDR3 is 18 amino acids.

This clonotype is large by share. This chain links TRBV9 with TRBJ2-3; weak D call: TRBD2 (5 bases). The length of the CDR3 is 15 residues. Germline CDR1 and CDR2: SGDLS and YYNGEE. Trimming left V 1 base short and J 2 bases short, with 11 bases between. This CDR3 reads CASSVTGEITDTQYF. CDR3 in DNA: TGTGCCAGCAGCGTAACCGGGGAGATCACAGATACGCAGTATTTT.

This clonotype is classed as large. The V call is TRBV29-1, the J call TRBJ2-2, with a weak D call TRBD2 (5 bases). The CDR3 is 13 residues long. The germline V gene has CDR1 SQVTM and CDR2 ANQGSEA. V was cut by 1 base and J by 4 bases, with 7 bases left in between. CDR3 residues: CSVEGRGTGELFF. In nucleotides, the CDR3 is TGCAGCGTTGAAGGCCGGGGCACCGGGGAGCTGTTTTTT.

With regard to this clonotype: The junction differs from germline at one of its ends, possibly a read error. J is TRBJ2-7 and V is TRBV29-1; D gene unclear. The CDR3 runs to 13 residues. CDR1 SQVTM and CDR2 ANQGSEA come from the germline V gene. The CDR3 region has the DNA TGCTGCGTTGAATCCAGAAACTCCTACGAGCAGTACTTC. Translating it yields CCVESRNSYEQYF.

This clonotype appeared a few times. The V call is TRBV5-1, the J call TRBJ2-5; 10 nucleotides match TRBD2. The CDR3 is 17 residues long. V was pared by 0 bases and J by 1 base, with 6 bases of the junction left unmatched. Germline CDR1 is SGHRS and CDR2 is YFSETQ. For the CDR3, the DNA is TGCGCCAGCAGCTTGGAACTAGCGGGGTGGGGCCAAGAGACCCAGTACTTC. Protein sequence: CASSLELAGWGQETQYF.

This clonotype ranks as large. The gene calls are TRBV24-1 and TRBJ2-3, with a possible D match to TRBD2 (6 bases). Germline loops: CDR1 KGHDR, CDR2 SFDVKD. The CDR3 has 15 amino acids. Trimming took 3 bases from V and 7 from J, leaving 16 bases between them. The CDR3 sequence: CATSDEGWGGNTQYF. CDR3 nucleotides: TGTGCCACCAGTGATGAGGGTTGGGGCGGGAATACGCAGTATTTT.

By sample fraction, this clonotype is large (0.1 to 1%). The chain employs TRBV28 and TRBJ2-5; D tentatively fits TRBD1 or TRBD2 (6 bases each). Germline-derived CDR1 and CDR2 are MDHEN and SYDVKM. The V and J ends lost 6 bases and 5 bases respectively, with 16 bases between them. The CDR3 sequence is 14 residues long. The CDR3 bases are TGTGCCAGCAGAAGCACTAGGGGGGATGAGACCCAGTACTTC. Translation: CASRSTRGDETQYF.

Of note for this clonotype: Being one base from a much bigger clone, this may be a read error. This sequence joins TRBV28 and TRBJ2-5; D possibly matches TRBD1 or TRBD2 (6 bases each). CDR3 length equals 14 residues. Germline loops: CDR1 MDHEN, CDR2 SYDVKM. CDR3 in amino acids: CASRSTRGDETRCF. The CDR3, as DNA: TGTGCCAGCAGAAGCACTAGGGGGGATGAGACCCGGTGCTTC.

This clonotype was seen a handful of times. The CDR3, as DNA: TGTGCCAGCTCACTACCGGGAGGGATGAACTATGGCTACACCTTC. It is translated as CASSLPGGMNYGYTF. This sequence joins TRBV18 and TRBJ1-2; D is unresolved. Trimming took 4 bases from V and 2 from J, leaving 14 bases between them. This CDR3 is built from 15 residues. The germline V gene encodes CDR1 KGHSH and CDR2 LQKENI.

In its sample, this clonotype is large (0.1 to 1%). The chain uses TRBV4-3 and TRBJ2-7; D may match TRBD1 or TRBD2 (5 bases each). Germline-derived CDR1 and CDR2 are LGHNA and YSLEER. V lost 5 bases, J lost 1 base, and 12 bases lay in between. This CDR3 has 14 amino acids. CDR3 in DNA: TGCGCCAGCAGCTCAGGGCGGGCTTCCTACGAGCAGTACTTC. The encoded protein is CASSSGRASYEQYF.

Relative to its sample, this clonotype is medium-sized. The V gene is TRBV25-1, the J gene TRBJ2-5; 7 bases are shared with TRBD1. J lost 5 bases, V lost 6 bases, and 6 bases had no gene match. This CDR3 has 13 amino acids. Per germline, CDR1 MGHDK and CDR2 SYGVNS. The CDR3 DNA follows: TGTGCCAGCAGAAGACAGGGTGACGAGACCCAGTACTTC. Residues: CASRRQGDETQYF.

The gene calls are TRBV19 and TRBJ2-3; tentatively, D is TRBD1 or TRBD2 (5 bases each). The germline V and J ends were trimmed by 3 bases and 2 bases, with 12 bases remaining between them. Germline CDR1 and CDR2: LNHDA and SQIVND (reference sequence). The CDR3 spans 15 residues. CDR3 sequence: CASSMGERHTDTQYF. The CDR3, as DNA: TGTGCCAGTAGTATGGGGGAAAGGCACACAGATACGCAGTATTTT. The entire variable domain, with the rest obtained from reference TRBV19 and TRBJ2-3, is as follows: DGGITQSPKYLFRKEGQNVTLSCEQNLNHDAMYWYRQDPGQGLRLIYYSQIVNDFQKGDIAEGYSVSREKKESFPLTVTSAQKNPTAFYLCASSMGERHTDTQYFGPGTRLTVL.